This T cell receptor (beta chain) emerged from a study of blood T cell repertoires in COVID-19. Study overall: The United States, Italy and Spain provided the acute and convalescent COVID-19 samples.

Original processing notes: Estimation of nucleated cell counts relied on the amplification of reference gene primers. TCRdb's copy holds only in-frame clones and misses some; the assay was immunoSEQ multiplex PCR. The DNA gave D and trimming, while V, J and clone size come from that table. The sample includes under 250,000 clones, about 80% of them seen just once. The CDR3 is 16 residues long. J was trimmed by 7 bases and V by 4 bases; bases with no gene match: 6. Germline lookup yields CDR1 SGHDN and CDR2 FVKESK. The source of this sequence is a man in his forties or fifties with active or convalescent COVID-19. What was sequenced was peripheral blood. The chain links TRBV14 to TRBJ2-1; 14 bases are a match to TRBD2. In DNA, the CDR3 is TGTGCCAGCAGCCGCCTGACTAGCGGGGGGGCAAATGAGCAGTTCTTC. Translation: CASSRLTSGGANEQFF. Full variable domain (remainder filled in from reference TRBV14 and TRBJ2-1): EAGVTQFPSHSVIEKGQTVTLRCDPISGHDNLYWYRRVMGKEIKFLLHFVKESKQDESGMPNNRFLAERTGGTYSTLKVQPAELEDSGVYFCASSRLTSGGANEQFFGPGTRLTVL.